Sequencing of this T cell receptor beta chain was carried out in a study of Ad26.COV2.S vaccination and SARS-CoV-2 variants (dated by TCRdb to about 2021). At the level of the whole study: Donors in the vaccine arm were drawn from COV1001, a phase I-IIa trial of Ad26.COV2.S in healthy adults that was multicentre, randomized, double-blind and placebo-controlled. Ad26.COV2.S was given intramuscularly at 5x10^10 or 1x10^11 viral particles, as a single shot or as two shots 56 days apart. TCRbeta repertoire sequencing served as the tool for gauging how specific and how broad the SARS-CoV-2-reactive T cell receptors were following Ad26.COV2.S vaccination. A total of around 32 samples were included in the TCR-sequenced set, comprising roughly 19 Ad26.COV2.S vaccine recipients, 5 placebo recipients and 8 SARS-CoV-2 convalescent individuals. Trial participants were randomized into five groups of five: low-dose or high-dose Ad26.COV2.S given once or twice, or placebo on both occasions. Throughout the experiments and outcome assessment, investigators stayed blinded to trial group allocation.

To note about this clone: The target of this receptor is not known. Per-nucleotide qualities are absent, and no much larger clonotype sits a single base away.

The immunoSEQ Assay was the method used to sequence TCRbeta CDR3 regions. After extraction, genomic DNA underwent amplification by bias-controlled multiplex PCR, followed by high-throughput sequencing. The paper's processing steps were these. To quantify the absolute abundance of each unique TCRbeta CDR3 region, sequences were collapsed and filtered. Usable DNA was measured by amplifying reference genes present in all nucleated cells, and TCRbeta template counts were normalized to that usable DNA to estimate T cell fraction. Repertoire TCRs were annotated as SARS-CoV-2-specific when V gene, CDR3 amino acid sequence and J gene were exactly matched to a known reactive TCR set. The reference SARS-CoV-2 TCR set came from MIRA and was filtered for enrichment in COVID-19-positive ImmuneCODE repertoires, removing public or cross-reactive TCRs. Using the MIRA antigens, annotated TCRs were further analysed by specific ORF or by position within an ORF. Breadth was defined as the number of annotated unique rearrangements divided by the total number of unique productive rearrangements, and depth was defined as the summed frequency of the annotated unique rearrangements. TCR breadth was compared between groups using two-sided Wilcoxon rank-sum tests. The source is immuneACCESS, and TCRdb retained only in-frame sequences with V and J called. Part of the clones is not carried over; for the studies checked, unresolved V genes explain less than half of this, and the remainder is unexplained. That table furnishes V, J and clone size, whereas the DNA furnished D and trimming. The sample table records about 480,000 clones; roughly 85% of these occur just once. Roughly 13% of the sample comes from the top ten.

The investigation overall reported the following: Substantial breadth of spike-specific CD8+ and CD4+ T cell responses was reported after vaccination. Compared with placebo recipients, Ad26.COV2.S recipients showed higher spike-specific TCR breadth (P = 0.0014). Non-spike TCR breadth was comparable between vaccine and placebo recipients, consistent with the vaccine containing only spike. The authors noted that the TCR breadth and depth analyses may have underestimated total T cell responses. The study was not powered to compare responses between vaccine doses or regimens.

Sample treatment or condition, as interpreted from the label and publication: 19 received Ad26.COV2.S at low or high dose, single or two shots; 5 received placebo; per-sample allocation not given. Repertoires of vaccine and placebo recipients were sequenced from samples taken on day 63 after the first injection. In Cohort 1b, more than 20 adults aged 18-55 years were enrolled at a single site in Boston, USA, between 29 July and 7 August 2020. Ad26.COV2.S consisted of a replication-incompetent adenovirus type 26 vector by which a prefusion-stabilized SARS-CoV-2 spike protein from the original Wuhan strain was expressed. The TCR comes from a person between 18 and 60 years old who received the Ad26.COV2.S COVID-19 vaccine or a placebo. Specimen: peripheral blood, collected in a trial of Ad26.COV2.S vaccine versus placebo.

The nucleotide sequence is given as TGTGCCAGCTTCCCGAGACCCTCCAGCTCCTACGAGCAGTACTTC. Translated, this is CASFPRPSSSYEQYF. The chain couples TRBV6-5 to TRBJ2-7; the D gene cannot be resolved reliably. In the germline V gene, CDR1 corresponds to MNHEY and CDR2 to SVGAGI. The V and J ends are trimmed by 8 bases and 0 bases, leaving 17 bases between them. Counted from cysteine to phenylalanine, this CDR3 has 15 amino acids. Just CDR3 DNA is preserved here, 45 bases in frame from base 1.